What follows is one T cell receptor beta chain and its context. Antigen unknown. These data are taken from a study of T cell clones after liver transplantation. Study-level background: At least one year of complete immunosuppression withdrawal without enzymes over twice normal defined tolerance. Timepoints were pre-transplant, pre-withdrawal, and after withdrawal was completed or failed.

CD3+CD4+ and CD3+CD8+ cells were FACS-sorted from thawed unstimulated PBMCs. V lost 0 bases and J 8 bases, leaving 15 bases between the germline ends. This CDR3 contains 15 residues. Germline CDR1 reads SGHRS; CDR2 reads YFSETQ. The table came from immunoSEQ multiplex PCR; TCRdb's copy has only in-frame clones and leaves some out. This sample carries about 120,000 clones, 90% of them seen once, and the ten largest clones take approximately 0.84%. Points from the study as a whole: Migration into the graft, not deletion, may explain lost graft donor-reactive T cells.

The sequence was collected from a human patient who received a liver transplant. The T cells may partly be graft donor cells. The sequences come from CD4+ T cells from blood, collected 12 months after liver transplant. This chain joins TRBV5-1 and TRBJ2-1, with a possible D match to TRBD2 (5 bases). The chain's CDR3 is CASSLELPGGDEQFF. DNA for the CDR3: TGCGCCAGCAGCTTGGAGCTCCCAGGAGGCGATGAGCAGTTCTTC.